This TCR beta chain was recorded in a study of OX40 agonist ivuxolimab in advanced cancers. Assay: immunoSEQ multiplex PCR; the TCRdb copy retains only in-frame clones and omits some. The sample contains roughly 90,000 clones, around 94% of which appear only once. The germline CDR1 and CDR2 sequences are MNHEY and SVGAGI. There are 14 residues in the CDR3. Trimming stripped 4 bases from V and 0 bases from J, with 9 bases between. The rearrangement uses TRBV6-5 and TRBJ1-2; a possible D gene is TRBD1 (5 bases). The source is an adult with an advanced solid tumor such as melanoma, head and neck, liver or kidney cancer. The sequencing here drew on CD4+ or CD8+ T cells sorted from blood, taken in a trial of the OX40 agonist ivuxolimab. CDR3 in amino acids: CASSFRVANYGYTF. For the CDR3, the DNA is TGTGCCAGCAGTTTCAGGGTAGCTAACTATGGCTACACCTTC.